Sequencing of this T cell receptor beta chain was carried out in a study of blood T cells in healthy people across ages. Study-wide points: Per million T cells, the diversity of TCR beta decreased roughly linearly as age advanced.

Alongside a J-beta primer mix, a sample-barcoded 5' primer served in a second PCR lasting roughly 6 to 11 cycles. MiXCR, applied by TCRdb to the 5' RACE reads, yields one record per CDR3 protein. This table has about 730,000 distinct CDR3 sequences, approximately 39% appearing once. The CDR3 is made up of 17 amino acids. Germline-derived CDR1 and CDR2 are SGHRS and YFSETQ. The junction had 10 bases not matched to a gene; V was cut back by 3 bases and J by 4 bases. A note on this clonotype: Its cognate antigen is unknown.

Sequencing was done on a sample of blood. The source is a woman aged 60-75 years in good health. The chain employs TRBV5-1 and TRBJ2-5; 12 bases map to TRBD2. The CDR3 sequence is CASSSYWTSGMGETQYF. In nucleotides, the CDR3 is TGCGCCAGCAGCTCCTACTGGACTAGCGGGATGGGAGAGACCCAGTACTTC.